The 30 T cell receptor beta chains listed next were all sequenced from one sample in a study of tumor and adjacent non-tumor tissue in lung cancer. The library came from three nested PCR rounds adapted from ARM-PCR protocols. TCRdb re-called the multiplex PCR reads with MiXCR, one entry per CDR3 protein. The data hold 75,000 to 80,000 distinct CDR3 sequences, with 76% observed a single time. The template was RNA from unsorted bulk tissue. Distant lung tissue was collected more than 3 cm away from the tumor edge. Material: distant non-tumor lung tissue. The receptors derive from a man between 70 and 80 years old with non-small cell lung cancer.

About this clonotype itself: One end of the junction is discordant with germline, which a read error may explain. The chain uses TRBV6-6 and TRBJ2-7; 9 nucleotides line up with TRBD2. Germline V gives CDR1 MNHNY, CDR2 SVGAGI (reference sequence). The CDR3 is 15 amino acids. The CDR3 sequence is CVSRGSGGRSYVQYF. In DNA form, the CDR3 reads TGTGTCAGCAGGGGTAGCGGGGGCCGCTCCTACGTGCAGTACTTC.

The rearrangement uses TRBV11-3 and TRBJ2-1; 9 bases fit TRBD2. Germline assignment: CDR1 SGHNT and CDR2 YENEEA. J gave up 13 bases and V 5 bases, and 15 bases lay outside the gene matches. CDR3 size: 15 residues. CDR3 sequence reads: CASSPGLAGVREQFF. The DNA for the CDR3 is TGTGCCAGCAGCCCAGGATTAGCGGGAGTGCGTGAACAGTTCTTC.

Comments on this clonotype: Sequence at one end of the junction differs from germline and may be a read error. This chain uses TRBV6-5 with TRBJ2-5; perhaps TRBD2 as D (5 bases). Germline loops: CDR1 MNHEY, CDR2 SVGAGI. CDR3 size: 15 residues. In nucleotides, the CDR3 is TGTGCCAGCAGTCCTTGGACGGGAACACAAGAGACCCACTACTTC. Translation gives CASSPWTGTQETHYF.

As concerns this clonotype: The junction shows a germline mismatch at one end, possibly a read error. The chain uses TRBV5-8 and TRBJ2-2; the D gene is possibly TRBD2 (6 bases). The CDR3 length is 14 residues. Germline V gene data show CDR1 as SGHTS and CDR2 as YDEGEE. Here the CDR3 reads CASRQLRQIGGLFF. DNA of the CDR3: TGTGCCAGCAGACAACTCCGACAGATCGGGGGGCTGTTTTTT.

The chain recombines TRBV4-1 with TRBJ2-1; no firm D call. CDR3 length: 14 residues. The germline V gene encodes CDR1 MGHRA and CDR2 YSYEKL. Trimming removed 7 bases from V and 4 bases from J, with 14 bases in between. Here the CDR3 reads CASIQAQSYNEQFF. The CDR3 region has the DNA TGCGCCAGCATCCAGGCCCAATCATACAATGAGCAGTTCTTC.

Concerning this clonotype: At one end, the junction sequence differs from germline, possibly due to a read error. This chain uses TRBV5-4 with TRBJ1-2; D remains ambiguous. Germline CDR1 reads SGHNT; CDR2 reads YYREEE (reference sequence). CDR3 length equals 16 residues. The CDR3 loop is CVSSLNGMERLMGYTF. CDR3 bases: TGTGTCAGCAGCTTGAATGGCATGGAGAGGTTAATGGGCTACACCTTC.

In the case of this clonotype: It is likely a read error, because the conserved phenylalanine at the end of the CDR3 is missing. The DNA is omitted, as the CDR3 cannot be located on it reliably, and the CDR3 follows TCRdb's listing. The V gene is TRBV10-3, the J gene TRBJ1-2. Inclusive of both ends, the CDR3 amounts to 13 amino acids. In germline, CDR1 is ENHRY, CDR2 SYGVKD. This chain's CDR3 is CTISAEQSHGYII.

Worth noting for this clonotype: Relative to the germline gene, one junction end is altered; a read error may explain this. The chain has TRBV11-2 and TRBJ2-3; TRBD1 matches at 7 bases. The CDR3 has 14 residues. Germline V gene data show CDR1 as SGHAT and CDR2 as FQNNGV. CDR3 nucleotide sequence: TGTGTCAGCAGCTCACAGGGGTTATCAGATACGAAGTATTTT. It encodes CVSSSQGLSDTKYF.

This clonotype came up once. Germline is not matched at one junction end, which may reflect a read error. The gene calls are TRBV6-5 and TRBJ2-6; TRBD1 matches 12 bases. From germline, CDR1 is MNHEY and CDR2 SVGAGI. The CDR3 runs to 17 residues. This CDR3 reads CAISSGTGGSGGNVLTF. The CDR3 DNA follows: TGTGCCATCAGTTCCGGGACAGGGGGCTCTGGGGGCAACGTCTTGACTTTC.

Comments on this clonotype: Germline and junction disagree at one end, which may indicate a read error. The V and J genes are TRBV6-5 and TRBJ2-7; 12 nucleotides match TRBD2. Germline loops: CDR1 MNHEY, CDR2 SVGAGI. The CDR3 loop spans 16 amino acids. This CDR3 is CTSRPQTSGRLYEQYF. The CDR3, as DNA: TGTACCAGCAGACCACAGACTAGCGGGAGACTCTACGAGCAGTACTTC.

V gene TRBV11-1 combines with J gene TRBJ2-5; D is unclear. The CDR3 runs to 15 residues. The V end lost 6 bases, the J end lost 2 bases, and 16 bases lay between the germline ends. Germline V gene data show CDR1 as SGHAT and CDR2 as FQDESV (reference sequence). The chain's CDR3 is CASRLSPAQQETQYF. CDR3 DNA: TGTGCCAGCAGATTAAGTCCAGCGCAGCAAGAGACCCAGTACTTC.

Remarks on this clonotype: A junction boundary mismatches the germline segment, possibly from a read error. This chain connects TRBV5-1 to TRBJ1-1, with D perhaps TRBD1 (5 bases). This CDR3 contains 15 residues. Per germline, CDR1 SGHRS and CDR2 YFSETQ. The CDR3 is CAGSILTGVGTEAFF. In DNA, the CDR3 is TGCGCCGGCAGCATACTAACAGGTGTCGGGACTGAAGCTTTCTTT. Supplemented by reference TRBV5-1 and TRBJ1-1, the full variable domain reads KAGVTQTPRYLIKTRGQQVTLSCSPISGHRSVSWYQQTPGQGLQFLFEYFSETQRNKGNFPGRFSGRQFSNSRSEMNVSTLELGDSALYLCAGSILTGVGTEAFFGQGTRLTVV.

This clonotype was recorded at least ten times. In nucleotides, the CDR3 is TGCGCCAGCAGCCAAGAGGCACGCGGGGGTGAAGGAAACATTCAGTACTTC. Protein product: CASSQEARGGEGNIQYF. The genes are TRBV4-1 and TRBJ2-4; 7 bases fit TRBD2. With 0 bases clipped from V and 6 bases from J, the junction kept 11 bases outside the gene matches. This CDR3 region has 17 residues. Germline lookup yields CDR1 MGHRA and CDR2 YSYEKL.

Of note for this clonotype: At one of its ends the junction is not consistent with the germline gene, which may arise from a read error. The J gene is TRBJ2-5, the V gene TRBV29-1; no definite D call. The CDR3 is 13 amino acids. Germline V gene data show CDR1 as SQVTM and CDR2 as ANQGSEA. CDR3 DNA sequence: TGCAGCGTGACCGACATCTTCCAAGAGACCCAATACTTC. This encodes CSVTDIFQETQYF.

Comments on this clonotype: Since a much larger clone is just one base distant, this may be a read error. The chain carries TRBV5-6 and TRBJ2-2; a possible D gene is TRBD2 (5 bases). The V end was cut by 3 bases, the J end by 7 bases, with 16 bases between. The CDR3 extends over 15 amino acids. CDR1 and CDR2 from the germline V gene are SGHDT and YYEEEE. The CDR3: CASSSVVGVNGELFF. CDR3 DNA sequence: TGTGCCAGCAGCTCCGTCGTCGGGGTTAACGGGGAGCTGTTTTTT.

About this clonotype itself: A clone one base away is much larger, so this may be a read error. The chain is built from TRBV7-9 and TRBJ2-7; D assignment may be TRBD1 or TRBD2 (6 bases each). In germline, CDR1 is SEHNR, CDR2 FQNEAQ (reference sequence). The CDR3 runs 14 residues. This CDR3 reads CASSFEGGNYEEYF. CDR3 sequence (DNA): TGTGCCAGCAGCTTTGAGGGGGGCAACTACGAGGAGTACTTC.

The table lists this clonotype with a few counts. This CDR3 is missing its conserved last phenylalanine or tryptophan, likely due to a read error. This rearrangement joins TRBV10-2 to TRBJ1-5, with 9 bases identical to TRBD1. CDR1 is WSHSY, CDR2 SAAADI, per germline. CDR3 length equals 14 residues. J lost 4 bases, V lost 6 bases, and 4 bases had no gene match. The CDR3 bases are TGCGCCAGCAGCTGGGACAGGGAGAATCAGCCCCAGCATTTG. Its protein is CASSWDRENQPQHL.

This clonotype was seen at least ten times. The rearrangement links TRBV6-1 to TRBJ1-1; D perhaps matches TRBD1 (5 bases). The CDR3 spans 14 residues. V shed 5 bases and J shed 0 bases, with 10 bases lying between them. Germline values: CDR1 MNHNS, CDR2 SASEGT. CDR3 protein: CASSLETVNTEAFF. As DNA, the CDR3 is TGTGCCAGCAGTCTTGAGACAGTGAACACTGAAGCTTTCTTT.

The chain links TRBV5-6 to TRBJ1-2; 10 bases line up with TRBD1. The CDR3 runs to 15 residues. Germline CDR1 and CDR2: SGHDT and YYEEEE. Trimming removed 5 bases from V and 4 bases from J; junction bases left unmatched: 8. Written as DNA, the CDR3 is TGTGCCAGCAGTCTAGGGACAGGGGTCGCCTATGGCTACACCTTC. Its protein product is CASSLGTGVAYGYTF. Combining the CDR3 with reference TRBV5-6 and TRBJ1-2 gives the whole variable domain DAGVTQSPTHLIKTRGQQVTLRCSPKSGHDTVSWYQQALGQGPQFIFQYYEEEERQRGNFPDRFSGHQFPNYSSELNVNALLLGDSALYLCASSLGTGVAYGYTFGSGTRLTVV.

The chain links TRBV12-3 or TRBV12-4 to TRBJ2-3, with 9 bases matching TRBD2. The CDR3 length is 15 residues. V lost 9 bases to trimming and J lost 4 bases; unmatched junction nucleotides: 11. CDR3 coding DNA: TGTGCCAGTTATGGCGGGGGGGCCGGCTCAGATACGCAGTATTTT. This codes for CASYGGGAGSDTQYF.

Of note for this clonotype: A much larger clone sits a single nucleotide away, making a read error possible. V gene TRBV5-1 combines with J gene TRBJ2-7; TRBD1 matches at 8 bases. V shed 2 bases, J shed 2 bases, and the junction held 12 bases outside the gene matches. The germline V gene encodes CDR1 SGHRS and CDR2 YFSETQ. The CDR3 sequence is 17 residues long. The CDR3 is CASSLFPGTGLAYEQYF. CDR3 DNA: TGCGCCAGCAGCTTATTCCCGGGGACAGGCCTGGCCTACGAGCAGTACTTC.

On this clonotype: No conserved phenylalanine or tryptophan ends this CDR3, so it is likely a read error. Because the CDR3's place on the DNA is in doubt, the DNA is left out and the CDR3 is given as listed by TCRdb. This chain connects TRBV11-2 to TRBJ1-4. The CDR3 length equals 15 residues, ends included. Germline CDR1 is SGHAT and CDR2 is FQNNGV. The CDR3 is CASSLETERNEKLIL.

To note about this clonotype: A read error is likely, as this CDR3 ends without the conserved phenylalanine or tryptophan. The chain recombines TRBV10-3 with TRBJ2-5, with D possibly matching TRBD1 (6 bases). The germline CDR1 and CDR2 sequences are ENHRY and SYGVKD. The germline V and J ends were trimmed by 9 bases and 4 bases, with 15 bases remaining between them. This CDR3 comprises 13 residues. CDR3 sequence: CAMRQADRETQYI. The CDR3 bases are TGTGCCATGAGACAGGCCGATCGAGAGACCCAGTACATC.

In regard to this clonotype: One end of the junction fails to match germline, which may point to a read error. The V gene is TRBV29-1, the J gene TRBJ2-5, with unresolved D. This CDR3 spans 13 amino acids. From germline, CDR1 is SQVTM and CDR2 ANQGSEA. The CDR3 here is CSVVYFSRGTQYF. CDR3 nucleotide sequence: TGCAGTGTTGTCTACTTTTCTCGAGGGACCCAGTACTTC.

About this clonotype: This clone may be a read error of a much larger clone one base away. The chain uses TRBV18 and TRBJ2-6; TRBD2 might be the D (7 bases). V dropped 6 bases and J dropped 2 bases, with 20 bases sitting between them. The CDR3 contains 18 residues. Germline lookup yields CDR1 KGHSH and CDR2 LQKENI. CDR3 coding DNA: TGTGCCAGCTCTTCACAACATCCGGGGGGCCCTGGGGCCAACGTCCTGACTTTC. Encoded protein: CASSSQHPGGPGANVLTF.

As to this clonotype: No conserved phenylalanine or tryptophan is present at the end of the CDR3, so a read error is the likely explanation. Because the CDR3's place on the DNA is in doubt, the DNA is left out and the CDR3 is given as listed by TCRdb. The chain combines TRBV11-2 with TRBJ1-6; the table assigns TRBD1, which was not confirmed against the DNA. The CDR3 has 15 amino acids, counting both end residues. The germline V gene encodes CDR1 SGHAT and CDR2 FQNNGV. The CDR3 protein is CASSSGTAYNSPLDV.

CDR3 amino acids: CASSYGGAGTQYF. The CDR3 DNA reads as TGTGCCAGCAGTTATGGGGGGGCAGGTACGCAGTATTTT. The V and J genes are TRBV12-3 or TRBV12-4 and TRBJ2-3; D might be TRBD2 (7 bases). The CDR3 is 13 residues long. Trimming removed 4 bases from V and 8 bases from J, with 13 bases in between.

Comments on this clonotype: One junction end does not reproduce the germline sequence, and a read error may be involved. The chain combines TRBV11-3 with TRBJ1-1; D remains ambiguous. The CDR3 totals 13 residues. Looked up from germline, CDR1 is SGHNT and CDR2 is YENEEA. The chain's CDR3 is CPSSLGLNTEAFF. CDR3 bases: TGTCCCAGCAGCTTAGGGTTAAACACCGAAGCTTTCTTT.

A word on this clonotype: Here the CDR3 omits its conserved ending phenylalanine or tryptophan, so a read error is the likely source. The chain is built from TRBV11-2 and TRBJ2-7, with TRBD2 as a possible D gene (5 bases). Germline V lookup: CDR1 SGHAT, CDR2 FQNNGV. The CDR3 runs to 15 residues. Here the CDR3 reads CTSSLDQRAPYEQYL. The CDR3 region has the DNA TGTACGAGCAGCTTAGATCAGAGGGCCCCCTACGAGCAGTACTTA.

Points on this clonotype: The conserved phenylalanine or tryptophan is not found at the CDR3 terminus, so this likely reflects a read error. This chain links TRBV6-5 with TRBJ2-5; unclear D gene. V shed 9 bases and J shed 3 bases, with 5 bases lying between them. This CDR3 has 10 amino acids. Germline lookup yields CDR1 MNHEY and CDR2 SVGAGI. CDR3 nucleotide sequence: TGTGCCAGTAACAAAGAGACCCAGTACGTC. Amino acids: CASNKETQYV.